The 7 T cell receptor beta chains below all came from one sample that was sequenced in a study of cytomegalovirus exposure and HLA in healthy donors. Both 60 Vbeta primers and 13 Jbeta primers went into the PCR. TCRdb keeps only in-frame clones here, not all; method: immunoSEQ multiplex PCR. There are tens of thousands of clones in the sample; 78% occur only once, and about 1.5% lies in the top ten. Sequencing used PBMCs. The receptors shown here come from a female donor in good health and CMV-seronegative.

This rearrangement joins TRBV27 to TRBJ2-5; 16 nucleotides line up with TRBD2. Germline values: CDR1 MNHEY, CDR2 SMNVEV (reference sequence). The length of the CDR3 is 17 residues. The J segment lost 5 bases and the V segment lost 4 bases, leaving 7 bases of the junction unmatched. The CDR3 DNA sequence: TGTGCCAGCAGTTCGGGACTAGCGGGGGGGTTACGGGAGACCCAGTACTTC. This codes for CASSSGLAGGLRETQYF.

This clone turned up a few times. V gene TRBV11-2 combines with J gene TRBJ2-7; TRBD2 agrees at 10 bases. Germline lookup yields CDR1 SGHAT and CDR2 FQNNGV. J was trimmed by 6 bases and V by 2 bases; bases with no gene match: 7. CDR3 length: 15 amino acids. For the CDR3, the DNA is TGTGCCAGCAGCTTAAGCCCAGCGGGAGGGGTCGAGCAGTACTTC. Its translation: CASSLSPAGGVEQYF.

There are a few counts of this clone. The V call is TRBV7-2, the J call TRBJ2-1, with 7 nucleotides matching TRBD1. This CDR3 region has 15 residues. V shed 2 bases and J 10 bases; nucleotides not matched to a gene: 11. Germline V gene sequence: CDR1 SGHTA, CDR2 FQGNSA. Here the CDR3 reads CASSLRDRRSSEQFF. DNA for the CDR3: TGTGCCAGCAGCTTAAGGGACAGAAGGTCTAGCGAGCAGTTCTTC. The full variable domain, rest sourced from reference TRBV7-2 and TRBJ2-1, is GAGVSQSPSNKVTEKGKDVELRCDPISGHTALYWYRQSLGQGLEFLIYFQGNSAPDKSGLPSDRFSAERTGGSVSTLTIQRTQQEDSAVYLCASSLRDRRSSEQFFGPGTRLTVL.

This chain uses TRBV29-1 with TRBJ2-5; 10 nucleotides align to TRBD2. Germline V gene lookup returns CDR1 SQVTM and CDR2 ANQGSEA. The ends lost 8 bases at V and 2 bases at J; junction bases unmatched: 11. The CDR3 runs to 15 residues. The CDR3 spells CSSALGAGGQETQYF. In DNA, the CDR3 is TGCAGCTCGGCGCTGGGAGCGGGGGGGCAAGAGACCCAGTACTTC.

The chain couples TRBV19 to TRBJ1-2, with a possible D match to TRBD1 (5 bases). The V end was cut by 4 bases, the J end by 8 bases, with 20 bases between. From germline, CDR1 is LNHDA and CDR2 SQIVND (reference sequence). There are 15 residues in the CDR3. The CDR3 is CASSRTTGVAVGYTF. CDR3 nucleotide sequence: TGTGCCAGTAGTAGGACCACAGGAGTAGCGGTGGGCTACACCTTC.

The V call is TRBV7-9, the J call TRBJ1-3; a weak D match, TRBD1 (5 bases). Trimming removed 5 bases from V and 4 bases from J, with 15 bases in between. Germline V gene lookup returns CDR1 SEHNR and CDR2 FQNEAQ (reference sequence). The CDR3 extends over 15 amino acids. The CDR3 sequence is CASSDAWRGGNTIYF. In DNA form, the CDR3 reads TGTGCCAGCAGCGACGCGTGGCGGGGGGGAAACACCATATATTTT.

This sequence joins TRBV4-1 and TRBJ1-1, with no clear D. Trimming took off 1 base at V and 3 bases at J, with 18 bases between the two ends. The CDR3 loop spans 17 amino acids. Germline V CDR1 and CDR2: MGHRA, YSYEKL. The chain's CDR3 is CASSQGPDLRRDTEAFF. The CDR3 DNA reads TGCGCCAGCAGCCAAGGGCCAGATCTCCGGCGGGACACTGAAGCTTTCTTT.